This TCR beta chain is drawn from a study of PD-1 blockade in classical Hodgkin lymphoma. Overall study: Patients were treated with nivolumab at 3 mg/kg, and this was given intravenously every 2 weeks. Study results and caveats: While CD8+ TCR diversity did not rise significantly by C4D1, CD4+ TCR diversity did. Diversity similar to that of newly diagnosed patients was seen at baseline in complete responders.

Turning to this clone: Its antigen is unidentified.

With no exception, relapse followed autologous stem cell transplantation in all patients, and brentuximab vedotin exposure varied. The V gene lost 0 bases and the J gene lost 4 bases, with 5 bases spanning the gap. Germline CDR1 and CDR2: SGHNT and YYREEE (reference sequence). The CDR3 contains 13 residues. The repertoire was sequenced with immunoSEQ multiplex PCR; TCRdb's copy has only in-frame clones and lacks some. Of tens of thousands of clones listed, just under 80% are singletons. The chain combines TRBV5-4 with TRBJ1-3, with no clear D. The source was peripheral blood mononuclear cells (PBMCs), collected at baseline. This sequence originates from a human donor with classical Hodgkin lymphoma. CDR3 DNA: TGTGCCAGCAGCTTGGGGGCGGGAAACACCATATATTTT. Residues: CASSLGAGNTIYF. The whole variable domain, remainder taken from reference TRBV5-4 and TRBJ1-3, is ETGVTQSPTHLIKTRGQQVTLRCSSQSGHNTVSWYQQALGQGPQFIFQYYREEENGRGNFPPRFSGLQFPNYSSELNVNALELDDSALYLCASSLGAGNTIYFGEGSWLTVV.